This TCR beta chain derives from a study of T cells in localized non-small cell lung cancer. Regarding the study as a whole: Across samples, adjacent lung featured a median roughly 60 of the top 100 tumor clones. Higher blood T cell density tracked longer overall survival. Sequencing was limited to one tumor region, leaving the possibility of heterogeneity open.

The germline gives CDR1 SQVTM, CDR2 ANQGSEA. V lost 1 base, J lost 0 bases, and 10 bases lay in between. CDR3 length: 15 residues. The method was immunoSEQ multiplex PCR; TCRdb's version includes in-frame clones alone and lacks a portion of them. Of 55,000 to 65,000 clones listed, around 90% are singletons. Comment on this clone: Its target is not known.

Here the sequenced sample was peripheral blood, taken before any cancer treatment. This clonotype originated in a man aged 40-75 years with stage I squamous cell lung carcinoma. This chain connects TRBV29-1 to TRBJ1-3, with unresolved D. The CDR3 DNA reads TGCAGCGTTGAAGCTCGGAGCCTCTCTGGAAACACCATATATTTT. Residues: CSVEARSLSGNTIYF.